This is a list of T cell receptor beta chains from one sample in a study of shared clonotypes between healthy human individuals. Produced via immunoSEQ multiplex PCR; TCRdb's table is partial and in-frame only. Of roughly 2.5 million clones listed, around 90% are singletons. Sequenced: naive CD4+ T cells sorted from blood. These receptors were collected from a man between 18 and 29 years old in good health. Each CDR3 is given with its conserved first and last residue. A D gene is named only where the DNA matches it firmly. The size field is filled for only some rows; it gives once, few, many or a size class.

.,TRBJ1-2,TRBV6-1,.,CASSGTRKVPRGYTF,TGTGCCAGCAGCGGGACCCGAAAGGTCCCTCGTGGCTACACCTTC
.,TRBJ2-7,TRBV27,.,CASSIGTSGGEQYF,TGTGCCAGCAGCATCGGGACCTCCGGGGGCGAGCAGTACTTC
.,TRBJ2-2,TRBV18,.,CASSSFTGELFF,TGTGCCAGCTCAAGTTTCACCGGGGAGCTGTTTTTT
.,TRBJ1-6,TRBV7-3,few,CASSLNVNSPLHF,TGTGCCAGCAGCTTAAATGTCAATTCACCCCTCCACTTT
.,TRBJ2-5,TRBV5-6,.,CASSRGGTKETQYF,TGTGCCAGCAGTAGAGGCGGGACGAAAGAGACCCAGTACTTC
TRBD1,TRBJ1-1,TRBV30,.,CAWCRDRVDTEAFF,TGTGCCTGGTGTAGGGACAGGGTAGACACTGAAGCTTTCTTT
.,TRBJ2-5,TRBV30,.,CAWSVSDETQYF,TGTGCCTGGAGTGTATCGGATGAGACCCAGTACTTC
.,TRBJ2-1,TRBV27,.,CASSLRNEQFF,TGTGCCAGCAGTTTACGGAATGAGCAGTTCTTC
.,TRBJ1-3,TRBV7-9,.,CASSLEQGVSGNTIYF,TGTGCCAGCAGCTTAGAACAGGGCGTCTCTGGAAACACCATATATTTT
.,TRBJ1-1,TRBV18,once,CASSPNGNTEAFF,TGTGCCAGCTCACCGAACGGAAACACTGAAGCTTTCTTT
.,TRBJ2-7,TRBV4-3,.,CASSQERQTHEQYF,TGCGCCAGCAGCCAAGAGAGACAGACCCACGAGCAGTACTTC
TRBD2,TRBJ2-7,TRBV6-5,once,CASGGLAGDAYEQYF,TGTGCCAGCGGAGGACTAGCGGGAGATGCCTACGAGCAGTACTTC
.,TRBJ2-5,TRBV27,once,CASSPIGAGETQYF,TGTGCCAGCAGTCCCATTGGCGCCGGGGAGACCCAGTACTTC
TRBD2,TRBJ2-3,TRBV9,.,CASSPPGGTSFGTQYF,TGTGCCAGCAGCCCCCCCGGGGGGACGTCATTCGGCACGCAGTATTTT
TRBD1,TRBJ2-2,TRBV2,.,CASRRDSPGTGELFF,TGTGCCAGCAGGAGGGACAGCCCAGGGACCGGGGAGCTGTTTTTT
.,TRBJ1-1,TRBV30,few,CAWSPSEQAFF,TGTGCCTGGAGTCCGAGCGAACAAGCTTTCTTT
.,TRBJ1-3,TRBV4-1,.,CASSQDRGLANTIYF,TGCGCCAGCAGCCAGGATAGGGGACTCGCAAACACCATATATTTT
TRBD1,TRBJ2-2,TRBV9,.,CASSPPGTVNTGELFF,TGTGCCAGCAGCCCCCCCGGGACAGTGAACACCGGGGAGCTGTTTTTT
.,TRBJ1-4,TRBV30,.,CAWRRRTDINEKLFF,TGTGCCTGGCGCAGGAGGACGGATATTAATGAAAAACTGTTTTTT
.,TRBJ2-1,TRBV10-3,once,CAISVDHYNEQFF,TGTGCCATCAGTGTGGACCATTACAATGAGCAGTTCTTC
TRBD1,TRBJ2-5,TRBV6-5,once,CASSPPGQGLETQYF,TGTGCCAGCAGTCCCCCGGGACAGGGTTTAGAGACCCAGTACTTC
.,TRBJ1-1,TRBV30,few,CAFGQNTEAFF,TGTGCCTTCGGACAGAACACTGAAGCTTTCTTT
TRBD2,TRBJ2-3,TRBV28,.,CASSYGGAADTQYF,TGTGCCAGCAGCTACGGGGGGGCCGCAGATACGCAGTATTTT
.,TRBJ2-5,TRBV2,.,CASSESYIRDYQETQYF,TGTGCCAGCAGTGAATCGTATATCCGGGACTACCAAGAGACCCAGTACTTC